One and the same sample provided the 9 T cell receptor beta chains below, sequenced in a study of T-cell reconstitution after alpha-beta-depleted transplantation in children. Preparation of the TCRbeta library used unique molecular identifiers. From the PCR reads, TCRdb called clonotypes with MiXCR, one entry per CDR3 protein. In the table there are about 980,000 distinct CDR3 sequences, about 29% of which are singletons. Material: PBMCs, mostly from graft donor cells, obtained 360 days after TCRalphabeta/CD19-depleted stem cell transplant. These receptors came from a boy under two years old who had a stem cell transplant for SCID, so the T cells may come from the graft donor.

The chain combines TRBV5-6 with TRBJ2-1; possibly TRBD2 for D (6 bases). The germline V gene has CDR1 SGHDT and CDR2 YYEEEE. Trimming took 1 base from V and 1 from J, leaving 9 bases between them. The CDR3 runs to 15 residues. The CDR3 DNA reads TGTGCCAGCAGCTTGTGGAGGGGATCCTACAATGAGCAGTTCTTC. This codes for CASSLWRGSYNEQFF.

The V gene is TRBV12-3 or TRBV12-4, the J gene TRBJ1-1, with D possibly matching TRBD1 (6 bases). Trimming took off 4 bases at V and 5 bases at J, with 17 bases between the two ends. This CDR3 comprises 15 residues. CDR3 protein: CASSSGEGRETEAFF. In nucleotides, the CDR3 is TGTGCCAGCAGTTCAGGGGAAGGGAGAGAAACTGAAGCTTTCTTT.

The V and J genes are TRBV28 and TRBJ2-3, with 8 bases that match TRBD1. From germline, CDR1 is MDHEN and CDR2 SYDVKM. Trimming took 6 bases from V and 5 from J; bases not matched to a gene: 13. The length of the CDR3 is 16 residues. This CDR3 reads CASSSGQGYARDTQYF. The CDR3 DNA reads TGTGCCAGCAGCTCCGGACAGGGTTATGCCAGAGATACGCAGTATTTT.

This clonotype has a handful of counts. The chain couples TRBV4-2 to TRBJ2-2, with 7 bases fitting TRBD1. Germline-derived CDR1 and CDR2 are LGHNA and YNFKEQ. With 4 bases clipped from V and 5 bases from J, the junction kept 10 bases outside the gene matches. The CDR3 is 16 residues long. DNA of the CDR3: TGTGCCAGCAGCCCTGGGACAGTACGGAGGACCGGGGAGCTGTTTTTT. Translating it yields CASSPGTVRRTGELFF.

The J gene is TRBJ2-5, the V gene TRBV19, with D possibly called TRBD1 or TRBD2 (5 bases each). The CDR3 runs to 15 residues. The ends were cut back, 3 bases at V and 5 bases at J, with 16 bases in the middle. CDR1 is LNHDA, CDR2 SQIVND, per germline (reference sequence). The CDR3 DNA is TGTGCCAGTAGTATTTGGGGACGATTCCGGGAGACCCAGTACTTC. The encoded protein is CASSIWGRFRETQYF.

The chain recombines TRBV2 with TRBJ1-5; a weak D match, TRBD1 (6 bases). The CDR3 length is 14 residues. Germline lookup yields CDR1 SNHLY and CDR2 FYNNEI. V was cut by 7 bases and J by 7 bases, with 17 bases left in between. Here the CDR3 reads CASMRGQSDQPQHF. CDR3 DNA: TGTGCCAGCATGAGAGGACAGAGTGACCAGCCCCAGCATTTT.

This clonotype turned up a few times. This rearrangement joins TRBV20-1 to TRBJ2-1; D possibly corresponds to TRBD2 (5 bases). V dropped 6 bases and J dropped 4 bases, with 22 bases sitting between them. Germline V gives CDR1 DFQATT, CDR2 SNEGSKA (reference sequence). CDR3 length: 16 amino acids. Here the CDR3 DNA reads TGCAGTGCAGCCCCCGGACTTCTCGTGAGGTACAATGAGCAGTTCTTC. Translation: CSAAPGLLVRYNEQFF.

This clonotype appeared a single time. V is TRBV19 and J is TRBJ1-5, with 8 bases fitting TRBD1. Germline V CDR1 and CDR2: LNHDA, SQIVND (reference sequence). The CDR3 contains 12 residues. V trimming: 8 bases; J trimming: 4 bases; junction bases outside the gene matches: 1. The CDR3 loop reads CASGDRNQPQHF. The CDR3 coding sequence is TGTGCCAGTGGGGACAGGAATCAGCCCCAGCATTTT. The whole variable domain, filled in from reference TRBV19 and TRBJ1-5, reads DGGITQSPKYLFRKEGQNVTLSCEQNLNHDAMYWYRQDPGQGLRLIYYSQIVNDFQKGDIAEGYSVSREKKESFPLTVTSAQKNPTAFYLCASGDRNQPQHFGDGTRLSIL.

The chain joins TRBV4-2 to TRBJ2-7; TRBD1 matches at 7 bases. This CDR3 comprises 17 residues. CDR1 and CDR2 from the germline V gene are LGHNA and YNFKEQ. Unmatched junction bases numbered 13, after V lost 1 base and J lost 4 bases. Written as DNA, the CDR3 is TGTGCCAGCAGCCAAGCCAACATAGGGACAGAAACTTACGAGCAGTACTTC. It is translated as CASSQANIGTETYEQYF.